The 25 T cell receptor beta chains below were found in one sample sequenced in a study of shared clonotypes between healthy human individuals. Clones were sequenced by immunoSEQ multiplex PCR, and TCRdb holds only the in-frame ones, with some missing. The table has millions of clones, roughly 95% seen once. Sequenced sample: naive CD4+ T cells sorted from blood. The subset here: CD45RA+ positively selected. The receptors here all came from a man between 18 and 29 years old in good health.

The rearrangement uses TRBV7-2 and TRBJ2-3; D is unclear. Germline V CDR1 and CDR2: SGHTA, FQGNSA. With 2 bases removed from V and 2 bases from J, the gap between germline ends came to 11 bases. The length of the CDR3 is 15 residues. CDR3 in DNA: TGTGCCAGCAGCTTATACGGGCTAGTCACAGATACGCAGTATTTT. This translates into CASSLYGLVTDTQYF.

This sequence joins TRBV25-1 and TRBJ2-1; weak D call: TRBD1 (7 bases). V gave up 3 bases and J gave up 4 bases, with 19 bases separating them. CDR3 length: 17 residues. Germline values: CDR1 MGHDK, CDR2 SYGVNS. CDR3 amino acids: CASSDGVLAGGYNEQFF. Here the CDR3 DNA reads TGTGCCAGCAGTGATGGTGTTCTAGCAGGGGGGTACAATGAGCAGTTCTTC.

This chain uses TRBV6-1 with TRBJ2-7; D is undetermined. Germline V CDR1 and CDR2: MNHNS, SASEGT. This CDR3 contains 12 residues. V lost 8 bases, J lost 1 base, and 9 bases lay in between. The CDR3 region has the DNA TGTGCCAGCCTCGCGGTGTCCTACGAGCAGTACTTC. It specifies CASLAVSYEQYF.

The chain is built from TRBV14 and TRBJ2-5; 9 nucleotides align to TRBD2. The CDR3 runs to 15 residues. The germline CDR1 and CDR2 sequences are SGHDN and FVKESK. The ends lost 5 bases at V and 2 bases at J; junction bases unmatched: 6. The CDR3 is CASSYLAGTQETQYF. CDR3 DNA: TGTGCCAGCAGCTATCTAGCGGGGACGCAAGAGACCCAGTACTTC.

CDR3 protein: CASSARGYEQYF. CDR3 DNA: TGTGCCAGCTCGGCCAGGGGGTACGAGCAGTACTTC. V is TRBV7-8 and J is TRBJ2-7, with 7 nucleotides matching TRBD1. This CDR3 spans 12 amino acids. The J segment lost 4 bases and the V segment lost 8 bases, leaving 5 bases of the junction unmatched. The germline CDR1 and CDR2 sequences are SGHVS and FQNEAQ.

The chain has TRBV5-4 and TRBJ2-2; TRBD1 matches 10 bases. CDR1 is SGHNT, CDR2 YYREEE, per germline (reference sequence). V gave up 3 bases and J gave up 5 bases; unmatched junction bases: 4. CDR3 length: 15 residues. The CDR3 DNA follows: TGTGCCAGCAGCTCGGGACAGGGGAGAACCGGGGAGCTGTTTTTT. Translation: CASSSGQGRTGELFF. The whole variable domain, remainder taken from reference TRBV5-4 and TRBJ2-2, is ETGVTQSPTHLIKTRGQQVTLRCSSQSGHNTVSWYQQALGQGPQFIFQYYREEENGRGNFPPRFSGLQFPNYSSELNVNALELDDSALYLCASSSGQGRTGELFFGEGSRLTVL.

Only a few counts were recorded for this clone. The chain is built from TRBV2 and TRBJ1-2; D is uncertain. The CDR3 spans 11 residues. Germline V gene data show CDR1 as SNHLY and CDR2 as FYNNEI. The germline V and J ends were trimmed by 3 bases and 5 bases, with 4 bases remaining between them. For the CDR3, the DNA is TGTGCCAGCAGTGATAAGTATGGCTACACCTTC. It translates to CASSDKYGYTF.

The chain employs TRBV6-6 and TRBJ1-2; D gene uncertain. The CDR3 contains 13 residues. Germline values: CDR1 MNHNY, CDR2 SVGAGI (reference sequence). V shed 4 bases and J shed 0 bases, with 6 bases lying between them. The CDR3 protein is CASSSEANYGYTF. CDR3 DNA sequence: TGTGCCAGCAGTTCTGAAGCTAACTATGGCTACACCTTC.

This chain links TRBV6-5 with TRBJ2-3; no clear D. Per the germline V gene, CDR1 is MNHEY and CDR2 is SVGAGI. The CDR3 is made up of 14 amino acids. The germline V and J ends were trimmed by 2 bases and 2 bases, with 8 bases remaining between them. The CDR3 sequence is CASSYPQTTDTQYF. CDR3 bases: TGTGCCAGCAGTTACCCCCAGACCACAGATACGCAGTATTTT.

The chain links TRBV10-3 to TRBJ1-2; D not certain. V lost 4 bases, J lost 5 bases, and 11 bases lay in between. The CDR3 loop spans 13 amino acids. Germline V gene sequence: CDR1 ENHRY, CDR2 SYGVKD. The CDR3 loop is CAISAPVTYGYTF. CDR3 in DNA: TGTGCCATCAGTGCACCGGTAACTTATGGCTACACCTTC.

The chain uses TRBV7-2 and TRBJ1-1, with 11 bases matching TRBD1. The CDR3 has 15 residues. CDR1 and CDR2 (germline): SGHTA, FQGNSA. Trimming removed 2 bases from V and 4 bases from J; junction bases left unmatched: 3. This CDR3 is CASSLLGTGGTEAFF. The CDR3 nucleotides read TGTGCCAGCAGCTTATTAGGGACAGGGGGCACTGAAGCTTTCTTT.

Of note for this clone: Other DNA sequences from this sample encode an identical CDR3 as well. The chain recombines TRBV7-9 with TRBJ1-2, with 10 bases lining up with TRBD1. The CDR3 has 14 amino acids. The germline V gene has CDR1 SEHNR and CDR2 FQNEAQ (reference sequence). V lost 1 base, J lost 8 bases, and 4 bases stayed unmatched. CDR3 sequence (DNA): TGTGCCAGCAGCTTAGGCGGACAGGGGGAAGGCTACACCTTC. Its protein is CASSLGGQGEGYTF.

The chain recombines TRBV30 with TRBJ1-5; D not resolved. The CDR3 loop spans 15 amino acids. Trimming pared 3 bases from V and 1 base from J, leaving 13 bases between. CDR1 is GTSNPN and CDR2 is SVGIG in the germline V gene (reference sequence). In nucleotides, the CDR3 is TGTGCCTGGAGCCGCGGCAACAAGAGCAATCAGCCCCAGCATTTT. Its translation is CAWSRGNKSNQPQHF.

With regard to this clone: The same CDR3 can be traced to other DNA sequences in this sample. The CDR3 sequence: CASSPQAGNTIYF. CDR3 bases: TGTGCCAGCTCACCGCAGGCTGGAAACACCATATATTTT. The V and J genes are TRBV18 and TRBJ1-3, with D unresolved. V was pared by 3 bases and J by 2 bases, with 5 bases between. Germline assignment: CDR1 KGHSH and CDR2 LQKENI. The CDR3 consists of 13 residues.

With respect to this clone: The same CDR3 also results from other DNA sequences found in this sample. V and J are TRBV6-5 and TRBJ2-7, with D perhaps TRBD1 (5 bases). CDR3 length: 13 amino acids. Deletions cut 2 bases from V and 3 bases from J, with 8 bases between. Germline values: CDR1 MNHEY, CDR2 SVGAGI. The CDR3: CASSYGASYEQYF. CDR3 nucleotide sequence: TGTGCCAGCAGTTACGGGGCTAGCTACGAGCAGTACTTC.

Remarks on this clone: Distinct nucleotide sequences in the sample also encode this CDR3. The chain couples TRBV10-2 to TRBJ2-7, with a tentative D call TRBD2 (7 bases). Per the germline V gene, CDR1 is WSHSY and CDR2 is SAAADI. V lost 2 bases, J lost 4 bases, and 9 bases lay in between. This CDR3 has 13 amino acids. CDR3 DNA: TGCGCCAGCAGTGAGGGGGGGGCATACGAGCAGTACTTC. It is translated as CASSEGGAYEQYF.

This chain connects TRBV10-3 to TRBJ2-3; D may match TRBD1 or TRBD2 (5 bases each). The CDR3 is 16 residues long. The V end lost 0 bases, the J end lost 1 base, and 11 bases lay between the germline ends. Germline-derived CDR1 and CDR2 are ENHRY and SYGVKD. This CDR3 reads CAISESGGKGTDTQYF. CDR3 DNA: TGTGCCATCAGTGAGTCTGGGGGAAAAGGCACAGATACGCAGTATTTT.

Here the CDR3 DNA reads TGCGCCAGCATAACCAGGGACAGGGTCCATTACGAGCAGTACTTC. Its protein is CASITRDRVHYEQYF. The chain joins TRBV10-2 to TRBJ2-7; 9 nucleotides align to TRBD1. The germline V gene has CDR1 WSHSY and CDR2 SAAADI. The CDR3 runs to 15 residues. After removal of 7 bases from V and 4 bases from J, the junction contained 11 bases not matched to a gene.

The chain is built from TRBV5-1 and TRBJ2-3, with 8 bases lining up with TRBD1. This CDR3 has 13 residues. Germline CDR1 SGHRS, CDR2 YFSETQ. Trimming cost V 9 bases and J 2 bases; bases outside gene matches: 5. CDR3 nucleotide sequence: TGCGCCACCAGACAGGGGTTCACAGATACGCAGTATTTT. It encodes CATRQGFTDTQYF.

The chain uses TRBV7-9 and TRBJ2-1, with TRBD2 identical over 7 bases. The V gene's germline CDR1 is SEHNR and CDR2 FQNEAQ (reference sequence). CDR3 size: 15 residues. The V and J ends lost 0 bases and 9 bases, in that order; junction bases with no gene match: 8. CDR3 in DNA: TGTGCCAGCAGCTTAGCCCGCGGGAGAAACACTGAGCAGTTCTTC. Its protein product is CASSLARGRNTEQFF.

Here the CDR3 reads CASTQTQANTEAFF. CDR3 nucleotide sequence: TGTGCCAGCACCCAGACACAGGCGAACACTGAAGCTTTCTTT. V gene TRBV6-1 combines with J gene TRBJ1-1, with a tentative D call TRBD1 (5 bases). This CDR3 is built from 14 residues. Germline V gene data show CDR1 as MNHNS and CDR2 as SASEGT. V was pared by 7 bases and J by 1 base, with 13 bases between.

This chain links TRBV5-1 with TRBJ2-2; 10 bases align to TRBD2. Germline V lookup: CDR1 SGHRS, CDR2 YFSETQ. The length of the CDR3 is 17 residues. J was trimmed by 4 bases and V by 5 bases; bases with no gene match: 11. The CDR3 sequence is CASSQSPGLAVTGELFF. CDR3 sequence (DNA): TGCGCCAGCAGTCAATCCCCAGGACTAGCGGTCACCGGGGAGCTGTTTTTT. Full variable domain (outside the CDR3, taken from reference TRBV5-1 and TRBJ2-2): KAGVTQTPRYLIKTRGQQVTLSCSPISGHRSVSWYQQTPGQGLQFLFEYFSETQRNKGNFPGRFSGRQFSNSRSEMNVSTLELGDSALYLCASSQSPGLAVTGELFFGEGSRLTVL.

Remarks on this clone: The sample has other DNA sequences that encode this CDR3 too. This rearrangement joins TRBV5-1 to TRBJ1-2; no definite D call. CDR1 is SGHRS and CDR2 is YFSETQ in the germline V gene. This CDR3 spans 13 amino acids. V lost 0 bases to trimming and J lost 2 bases, with 5 bases between them. Here the CDR3 DNA reads TGCGCCAGCAGCTTGGGAGGGAACTATGGCTACACCTTC. Encoded protein: CASSLGGNYGYTF.

This chain uses TRBV10-1 with TRBJ2-1; the D gene is possibly TRBD2 (6 bases). Germline CDR1 WNHNN, CDR2 SYGVQD (reference sequence). The CDR3 is 15 amino acids. Trimming left V 0 bases short and J 6 bases short, with 12 bases between. This CDR3 is CASSESGGVSNEQFF. In DNA, the CDR3 is TGCGCCAGCAGTGAGTCGGGCGGGGTCAGCAATGAGCAGTTCTTC.

V is TRBV7-2 and J is TRBJ2-1; D is possibly TRBD2 (6 bases). Trimming took 2 bases from V and 2 from J, leaving 19 bases between them. Germline V gives CDR1 SGHTA, CDR2 FQGNSA. The CDR3 spans 18 residues. CDR3 region: CASSLWGRSGSTYNEQFF. The CDR3 nucleotides read TGTGCCAGCAGCTTATGGGGGAGGAGCGGTTCGACCTACAATGAGCAGTTCTTC. The full variable domain, with the rest looked up from reference TRBV7-2 and TRBJ2-1, is GAGVSQSPSNKVTEKGKDVELRCDPISGHTALYWYRQSLGQGLEFLIYFQGNSAPDKSGLPSDRFSAERTGGSVSTLTIQRTQQEDSAVYLCASSLWGRSGSTYNEQFFGPGTRLTVL.